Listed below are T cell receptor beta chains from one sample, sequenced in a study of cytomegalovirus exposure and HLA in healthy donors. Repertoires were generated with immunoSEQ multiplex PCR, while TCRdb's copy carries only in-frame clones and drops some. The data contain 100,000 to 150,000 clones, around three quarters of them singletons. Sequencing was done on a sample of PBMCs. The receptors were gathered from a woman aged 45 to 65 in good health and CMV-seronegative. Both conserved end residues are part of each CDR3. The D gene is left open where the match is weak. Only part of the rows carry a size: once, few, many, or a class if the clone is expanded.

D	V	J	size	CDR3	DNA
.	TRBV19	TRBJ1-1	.	CASSIAGMNTEAFF	TGTGCCAGTAGTATAGCAGGGATGAACACTGAAGCTTTCTTT
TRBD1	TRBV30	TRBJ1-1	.	CAWRSATGWVAFF	TGTGCCTGGAGGTCTGCGACAGGGTGGGTAGCTTTCTTT
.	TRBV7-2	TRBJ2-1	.	CASSLVAGSYNEQFF	TGTGCCAGCAGCTTAGTGGCGGGCTCCTACAATGAGCAGTTCTTC
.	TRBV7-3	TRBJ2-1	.	CASSSNNEQFF	TGTGCCAGCAGCTCCAACAATGAGCAGTTCTTC
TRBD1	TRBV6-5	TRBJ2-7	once	CASSYGQGGYEQYF	TGTGCCAGCAGTTACGGACAGGGGGGCTACGAGCAGTACTTC
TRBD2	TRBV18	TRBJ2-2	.	CASSRSGGTGELFF	TGTGCCAGCTCACGGAGCGGGGGAACCGGGGAGCTGTTTTTT
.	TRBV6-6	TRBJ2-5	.	CASSYRTGRAETQYF	TGTGCCAGCAGTTACCGGACAGGGAGGGCAGAGACCCAGTACTTC
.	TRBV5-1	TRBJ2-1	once	CASRSGGLVVREQFF	TGCGCCAGCCGTTCGGGGGGCCTAGTTGTACGTGAGCAGTTCTTC
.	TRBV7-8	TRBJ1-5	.	CASSGEHNQPQHF	TGTGCCAGCTCAGGGGAACACAATCAGCCCCAGCATTTT
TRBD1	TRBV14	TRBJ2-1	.	CASSQDIGGQGYNEQFF	TGTGCCAGCAGCCAAGATATTGGGGGACAGGGCTACAATGAGCAGTTCTTC
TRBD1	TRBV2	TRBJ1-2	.	CASSVGSGQNYGYTF	TGTGCCAGCAGTGTGGGTTCGGGACAGAACTATGGCTACACCTTC
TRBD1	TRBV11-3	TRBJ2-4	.	CASSLGTGTGANIQYF	TGTGCCAGCAGCTTAGGGACCGGGACAGGGGCGAACATTCAGTACTTC
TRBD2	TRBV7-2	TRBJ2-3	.	CASSLGTSGSTDTQYF	TGTGCCAGCAGCTTAGGGACTAGCGGTAGCACAGATACGCAGTATTTT
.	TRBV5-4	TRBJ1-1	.	CASSFLRGDTEAFF	TGTGCCAGCAGCTTTTTACGGGGGGACACTGAAGCTTTCTTT
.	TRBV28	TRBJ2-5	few	CASSRTELQETQYF	TGTGCCAGCAGTCGGACAGAGTTACAAGAGACCCAGTACTTC
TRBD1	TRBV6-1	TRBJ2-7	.	CASSEWGQGFEQYF	TGTGCCAGCAGTGAATGGGGACAGGGATTTGAGCAGTACTTC
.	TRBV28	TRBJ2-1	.	CASSPPGEGIKQFF	TGTGCCAGCAGTCCTCCGGGGGAAGGAATCAAGCAGTTCTTC
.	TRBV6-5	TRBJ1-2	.	CASSRGGPREFGCTF	TGTGCCAGTTCCCGAGGCGGGCCAAGGGAATTTGGCTGCACCTTC
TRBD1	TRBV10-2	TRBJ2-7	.	CASLDRKDYEQYF	TGCGCCAGCTTGGACAGGAAGGACTACGAGCAGTACTTC
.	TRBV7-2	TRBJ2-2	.	CASSFQSGNTGELFF	TGTGCCAGCAGCTTTCAATCCGGGAACACCGGGGAGCTGTTTTTT
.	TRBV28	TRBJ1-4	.	CASRQDRGKLFF	TGTGCAAGCCGCCAGGACCGGGGAAAACTGTTTTTT
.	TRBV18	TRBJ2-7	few	CASSGSDHEQYF	TGTGCCAGCTCAGGGAGTGATCACGAGCAGTACTTC
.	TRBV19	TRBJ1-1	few	CASSIDIGGRNTEAFF	TGTGCCAGTAGTATAGACATAGGGGGAAGGAACACTGAAGCTTTCTTT
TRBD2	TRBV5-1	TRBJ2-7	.	CASSFRPTSGRFNEQYF	TGCGCCAGCAGCTTTCGACCGACTAGCGGGAGATTCAACGAGCAGTACTTC
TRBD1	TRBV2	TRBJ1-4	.	CASRAAGQGNEKLFF	TGTGCCAGCAGAGCTGCGGGACAGGGGAATGAAAAACTGTTTTTT
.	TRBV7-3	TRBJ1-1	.	CASSLMSGNTEAFF	TGTGCCAGCAGCTTAATGTCGGGAAACACTGAAGCTTTCTTT
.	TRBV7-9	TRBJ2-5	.	CASSSYQETQYF	TGTGCCAGCAGCTCCTACCAAGAGACCCAGTACTTC